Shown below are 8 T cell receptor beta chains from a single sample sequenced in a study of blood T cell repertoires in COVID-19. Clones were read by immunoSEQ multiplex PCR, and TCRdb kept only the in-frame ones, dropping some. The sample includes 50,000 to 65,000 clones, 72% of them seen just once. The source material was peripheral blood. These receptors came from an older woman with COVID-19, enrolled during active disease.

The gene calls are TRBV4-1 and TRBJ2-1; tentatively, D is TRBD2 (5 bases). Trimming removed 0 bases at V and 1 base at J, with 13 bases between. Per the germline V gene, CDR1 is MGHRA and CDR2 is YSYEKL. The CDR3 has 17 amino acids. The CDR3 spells CASSQEGLLESYNEQFF. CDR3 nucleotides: TGCGCCAGCAGCCAAGAGGGGTTACTAGAATCCTACAATGAGCAGTTCTTC.

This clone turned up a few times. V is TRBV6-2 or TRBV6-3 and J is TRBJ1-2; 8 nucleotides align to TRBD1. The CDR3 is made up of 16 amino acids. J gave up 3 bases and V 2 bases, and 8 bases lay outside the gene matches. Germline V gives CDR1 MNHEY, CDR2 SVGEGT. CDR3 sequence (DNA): TGTGCCAGCAGTTACGAGAAAACAGGGGGAGACTATGGCTACACCTTC. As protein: CASSYEKTGGDYGYTF.

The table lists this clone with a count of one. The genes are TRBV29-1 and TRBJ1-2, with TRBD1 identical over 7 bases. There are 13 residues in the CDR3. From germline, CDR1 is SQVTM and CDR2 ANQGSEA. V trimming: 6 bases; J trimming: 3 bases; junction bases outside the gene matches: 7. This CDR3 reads CSVWTGPDYGYTF. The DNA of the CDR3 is TGCAGCGTCTGGACAGGCCCAGACTATGGCTACACCTTC.

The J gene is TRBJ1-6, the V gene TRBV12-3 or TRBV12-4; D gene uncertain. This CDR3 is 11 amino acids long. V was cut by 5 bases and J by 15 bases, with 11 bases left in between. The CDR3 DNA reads TGTGCCAGCAGTCAGACACTTGACCTCCACTTT. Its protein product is CASSQTLDLHF.

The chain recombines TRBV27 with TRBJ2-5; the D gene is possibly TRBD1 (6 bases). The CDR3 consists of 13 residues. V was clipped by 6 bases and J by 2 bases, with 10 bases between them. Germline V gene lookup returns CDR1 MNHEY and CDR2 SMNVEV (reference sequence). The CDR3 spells CASRFGQQETQYF. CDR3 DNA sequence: TGTGCCAGCAGGTTTGGACAGCAAGAGACCCAGTACTTC.

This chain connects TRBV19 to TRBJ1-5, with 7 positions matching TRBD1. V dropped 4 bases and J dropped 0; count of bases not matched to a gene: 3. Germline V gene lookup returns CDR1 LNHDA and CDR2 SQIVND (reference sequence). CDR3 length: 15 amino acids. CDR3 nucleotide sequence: TGTGCCAGTAGTACTAGGACAGGTAGCAATCAGCCCCAGCATTTT. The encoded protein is CASSTRTGSNQPQHF.

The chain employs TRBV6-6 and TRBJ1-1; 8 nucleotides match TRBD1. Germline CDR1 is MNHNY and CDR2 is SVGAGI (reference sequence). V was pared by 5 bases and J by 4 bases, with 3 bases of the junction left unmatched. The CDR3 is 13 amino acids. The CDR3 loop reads CASSRQGSTEAFF. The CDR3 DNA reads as TGTGCCAGCAGTAGACAGGGGAGCACTGAAGCTTTCTTT.

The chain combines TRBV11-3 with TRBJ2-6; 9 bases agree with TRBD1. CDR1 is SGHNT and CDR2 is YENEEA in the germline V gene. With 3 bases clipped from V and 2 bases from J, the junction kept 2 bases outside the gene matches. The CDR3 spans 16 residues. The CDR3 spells CASSLDRGPGANVLTF. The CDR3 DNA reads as TGTGCCAGCAGCTTGGACAGGGGTCCTGGGGCCAACGTCCTGACTTTC.